These 22 T cell receptor beta chains were sequenced from one sample in a study of T-cell memory formation after mild COVID-19. TCRdb called the 5' RACE reads again in MiXCR, with one record for every CDR3 protein. Here the sample spans under 400,000 distinct CDR3 sequences, approximately 29% being singletons. The sample consisted of PBMCs or a T cell subset sorted from them (not recorded which). The receptors originated from an adult woman who had mild COVID-19 (a few samples of this study predate the infection). Cell type and time point are not known.

This clonotype was observed a handful of times. CDR3 sequence: CATSIEGKNTEAFF. The CDR3 DNA follows: TGTGCCACCAGCATCGAGGGGAAGAACACTGAAGCTTTCTTT. V and J are TRBV15 and TRBJ1-1; D is possibly TRBD1 (5 bases). The germline V and J ends were trimmed by 4 bases and 1 base, with 10 bases remaining between them. CDR3 length: 14 amino acids. Germline V CDR1 and CDR2: LNHNV, YYDKDF (reference sequence).

The chain recombines TRBV7-2 with TRBJ2-3, with D maybe TRBD2 (6 bases). V was trimmed by 4 bases and J by 4 bases, leaving 12 bases between them. This CDR3 has 14 residues. Germline values: CDR1 SGHTA, CDR2 FQGNSA. The CDR3 DNA sequence: TGTGCCAGCAGCTACCGGGACTCCGCAGATACGCAGTATTTT. Its translation: CASSYRDSADTQYF.

The chain links TRBV6-6 to TRBJ2-7; D may be TRBD1 (6 bases). The V end lost 6 bases, the J end lost 5 bases, and 11 bases lay between the germline ends. Germline V CDR1 and CDR2: MNHNY, SVGAGI (reference sequence). The CDR3 spans 12 residues. The CDR3 here is CASSRGTHEQYF. CDR3 DNA: TGTGCCAGCAGCAGGGGCACCCACGAGCAGTACTTC.

This sequence joins TRBV6-2 or TRBV6-3 and TRBJ2-4; TRBD1 aligns across 8 bases. Germline CDR1 is MNHEY and CDR2 is SVGEGT. V trimming: 10 bases; J trimming: 3 bases; junction bases outside the gene matches: 5. This CDR3 comprises 13 residues. This chain's CDR3 is CATKTGGKNIQYF. Here the CDR3 DNA reads TGTGCCACCAAAACAGGGGGCAAAAACATTCAGTACTTC.

The chain recombines TRBV7-9 with TRBJ2-2, with TRBD2 identical over 7 bases. The V gene end was trimmed by 4 bases and the J gene end by 9 bases; junction bases not matched to a gene: 17. The CDR3 length is 17 residues. Germline CDR1 reads SEHNR; CDR2 reads FQNEAQ (reference sequence). The CDR3 loop reads CASSSILPGLVIRELFF. The CDR3 DNA reads TGTGCCAGCAGCTCCATACTTCCAGGACTAGTGATAAGGGAGCTGTTTTTT.

The chain has TRBV3-1 and TRBJ1-4, with 7 bases matching TRBD1. This CDR3 region has 17 residues. With 4 bases clipped from V and 3 bases from J, the junction kept 11 bases outside the gene matches. Per the germline V gene, CDR1 is LGHDT and CDR2 is YNNKEL (reference sequence). CDR3 DNA sequence: TGTGCCAGCAGCCCCCCTCCTGAGACAGGGTCTAATGAAAAACTGTTTTTT. Residues: CASSPPPETGSNEKLFF.

This clonotype appeared a few times. The chain uses TRBV5-1 and TRBJ2-3, with TRBD1 identical over 7 bases. The germline CDR1 and CDR2 sequences are SGHRS and YFSETQ. Losses at the gene ends were 5 bases for V and 0 bases for J; bases not matched to a gene: 6. CDR3 length: 15 residues. The CDR3 sequence is CASRSRDSSTDTQYF. As DNA, the CDR3 is TGCGCCAGCAGATCTCGGGACAGCAGCACAGATACGCAGTATTTT.

The chain recombines TRBV7-9 with TRBJ2-1; tentatively, D is TRBD2 (6 bases). The length of the CDR3 is 15 residues. V was shortened by 1 base and J by 4 bases, with 11 bases between the two germline ends. Germline values: CDR1 SEHNR, CDR2 FQNEAQ (reference sequence). The CDR3 loop is CASSLVAAGYNEQFF. The CDR3 bases are TGTGCCAGCAGCTTAGTGGCAGCGGGTTACAATGAGCAGTTCTTC.

This clonotype showed up many times. The CDR3, as DNA: TGCGCCAGCAGCCAAGAGGGGGCTTCTCGTCACGAGCAGTACTTC. Translated, it gives CASSQEGASRHEQYF. The chain recombines TRBV4-3 with TRBJ2-7, with D possibly matching TRBD1 (6 bases). CDR1 and CDR2 from the germline V gene are LGHNA and YSLEER. V was shortened by 0 bases and J by 5 bases, with 14 bases between the two germline ends. There are 15 residues in the CDR3.

This clonotype was detected a few times. This sequence joins TRBV29-1 and TRBJ1-1; 9 bases fit TRBD1. The CDR3 length is 16 residues. V was pared by 6 bases and J by 8 bases, with 19 bases of the junction left unmatched. Per germline, CDR1 SQVTM and CDR2 ANQGSEA. CDR3: CSVLRGWGQGHAEAFF. Written as DNA, the CDR3 is TGCAGCGTCCTAAGAGGGTGGGGACAGGGCCACGCGGAAGCTTTCTTT.

The gene calls are TRBV29-1 and TRBJ1-2; 7 nucleotides match TRBD1. V lost 4 bases and J lost 6; bases outside the gene matches: 8. Germline V gene data show CDR1 as SQVTM and CDR2 as ANQGSEA. The CDR3 spans 13 residues. CDR3: CSVGGQVPDGYTF. CDR3 nucleotide sequence: TGCAGCGTTGGAGGACAGGTGCCGGATGGCTACACCTTC.

This clonotype occurred a few times. This chain connects TRBV12-3 or TRBV12-4 to TRBJ1-6; D is ambiguous. Trimming removed 0 bases at V and 16 bases at J, with 16 bases between. CDR3 length: 14 amino acids. In nucleotides, the CDR3 is TGTGCCAGCAGTTTAGCGCTTCAATCTTCAGGTCTCCACTTT. Translating gives CASSLALQSSGLHF.

The CDR3 here is CATGQGTTDTQYF. For the CDR3, the DNA is TGTGCCACTGGACAGGGAACCACAGATACGCAGTATTTT. This rearrangement joins TRBV24-1 to TRBJ2-3; 8 bases are shared with TRBD1. The V gene end was trimmed by 10 bases and the J gene end by 2 bases; junction bases not matched to a gene: 4. CDR1 KGHDR and CDR2 SFDVKD come from the germline V gene. The CDR3 sequence is 13 residues long.

This clonotype was seen a handful of times. The rearrangement joins TRBV6-1 to TRBJ1-5; a weak D match, TRBD1 (5 bases). CDR3 size: 16 residues. Trimming shortened V by 3 bases and J by 6 bases, and 18 bases separated the two germline ends. The germline gives CDR1 MNHNS, CDR2 SASEGT. This CDR3 is CASSDLGRGDGQPQHF. As DNA, the CDR3 is TGTGCCAGCAGTGATCTGGGGAGGGGAGACGGTCAGCCCCAGCATTTT.

This clonotype occurred many times. The rearrangement links TRBV21-1 to TRBJ2-3; TRBD1 is the table's D call, not checked against the DNA. TRBV21-1 represents a pseudogene. The CDR3 consists of 14 residues. CDR3 nucleotides: TGTGCCAGCCCCCGGGGTCCGCGCACAGATACGCAGTATTTT. Translation gives CASPRGPRTDTQYF.

This clonotype was counted only a few times. V gene TRBV7-6 combines with J gene TRBJ2-2; D gene unclear. The ends were cut back, 4 bases at V and 0 bases at J, with 3 bases in the middle. CDR3 size: 13 residues. CDR1 and CDR2 (germline): SGHVS, FNYEAQ. The CDR3 spells CASSSANTGELFF. CDR3 bases: TGTGCCAGCAGCTCAGCGAACACCGGGGAGCTGTTTTTT.

This clonotype has a handful of counts. The V gene is TRBV7-9, the J gene TRBJ2-3, with 11 bases fitting TRBD2. V dropped 2 bases and J dropped 1; count of bases not matched to a gene: 5. The CDR3 loop spans 17 amino acids. From germline, CDR1 is SEHNR and CDR2 FQNEAQ (reference sequence). The CDR3 sequence: CASSLPTSGTGTDTQYF. The CDR3 bases are TGTGCCAGCAGCTTACCGACTAGCGGGACCGGCACAGATACGCAGTATTTT.

This clonotype was counted a few times. V is TRBV7-9 and J is TRBJ2-5; D gene uncertain. This CDR3 is 17 amino acids long. The germline gives CDR1 SEHNR, CDR2 FQNEAQ (reference sequence). V was cut by 4 bases and J by 0 bases, with 18 bases left in between. The CDR3: CASSSSWQEQYQETQYF. The CDR3 nucleotides are TGTGCCAGCAGCTCTAGTTGGCAGGAGCAGTACCAAGAGACCCAGTACTTC. Using reference TRBV7-9 and TRBJ2-5 for the parts outside the CDR3, the full variable domain is DTGVSQNPRHKITKRGQNVTFRCDPISEHNRLYWYRQTLGQGPEFLTYFQNEAQLEKSRLLSDRFSAERPKGSFSTLEIQRTEQGDSAMYLCASSSSWQEQYQETQYFGPGTRLLVL.

The genes are TRBV20-1 and TRBJ1-5; D possibly corresponds to TRBD1 (5 bases). The germline CDR1 and CDR2 sequences are DFQATT and SNEGSKA (reference sequence). V dropped 1 base and J dropped 5 bases, with 9 bases sitting between them. The CDR3 runs to 13 residues. CDR3 residues: CSARGQRHQPQHF. The CDR3 nucleotides read TGCAGTGCTAGAGGACAGAGGCATCAGCCCCAGCATTTT.

This clonotype was picked up a small number of times. V and J are TRBV3-1 and TRBJ2-3, with 7 nucleotides matching TRBD1. CDR3 length equals 15 residues. Germline V CDR1 and CDR2: LGHDT, YNNKEL (reference sequence). Trimming removed 4 bases from V and 0 bases from J; junction bases left unmatched: 4. CDR3 sequence reads: CASSLRQGSTDTQYF. For the CDR3, the DNA is TGTGCCAGCAGCCTGCGACAGGGCAGCACAGATACGCAGTATTTT.

In this sample, this clonotype turned up a few times. The chain recombines TRBV7-3 with TRBJ2-2, with 7 bases identical to TRBD1. Germline V lookup: CDR1 SGHTA, CDR2 FQGTGA. This CDR3 has 13 residues. The trim removed 2 bases at V and 6 bases at J, leaving 0 bases unmatched. CDR3 sequence reads: CASSLQGAGELFF. Here the CDR3 DNA reads TGTGCCAGCAGCTTACAGGGGGCCGGGGAGCTGTTTTTT. The whole variable domain, remainder taken from reference TRBV7-3 and TRBJ2-2, is GAGVSQTPSNKVTEKGKYVELRCDPISGHTALYWYRQSLGQGPEFLIYFQGTGAADDSGLPNDRFFAVRPEGSVSTLKIQRTERGDSAVYLCASSLQGAGELFFGEGSRLTVL.

The chain uses TRBV29-1 and TRBJ1-6; TRBD1 matches 9 bases. From germline, CDR1 is SQVTM and CDR2 ANQGSEA. This CDR3 spans 14 amino acids. The V and J ends lost 6 bases and 9 bases, in that order; junction bases with no gene match: 9. CDR3 nucleotides: TGCAGCGTCTCAACAGGGGGCTTGGGTTCACCCCTCCACTTT. Translated, it gives CSVSTGGLGSPLHF.